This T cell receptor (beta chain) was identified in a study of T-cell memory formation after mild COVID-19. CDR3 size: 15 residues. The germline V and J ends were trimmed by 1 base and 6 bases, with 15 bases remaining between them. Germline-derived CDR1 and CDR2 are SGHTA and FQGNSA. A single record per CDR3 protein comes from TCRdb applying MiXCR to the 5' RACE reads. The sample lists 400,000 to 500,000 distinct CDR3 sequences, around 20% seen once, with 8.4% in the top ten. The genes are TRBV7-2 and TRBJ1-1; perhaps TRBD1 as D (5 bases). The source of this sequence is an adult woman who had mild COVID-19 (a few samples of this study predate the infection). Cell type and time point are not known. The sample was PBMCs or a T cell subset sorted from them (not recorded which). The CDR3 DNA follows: TGTGCCAGCAGCTTAGAGCAGGGCTGGGACGCTGAAGCTTTCTTT. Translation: CASSLEQGWDAEAFF.